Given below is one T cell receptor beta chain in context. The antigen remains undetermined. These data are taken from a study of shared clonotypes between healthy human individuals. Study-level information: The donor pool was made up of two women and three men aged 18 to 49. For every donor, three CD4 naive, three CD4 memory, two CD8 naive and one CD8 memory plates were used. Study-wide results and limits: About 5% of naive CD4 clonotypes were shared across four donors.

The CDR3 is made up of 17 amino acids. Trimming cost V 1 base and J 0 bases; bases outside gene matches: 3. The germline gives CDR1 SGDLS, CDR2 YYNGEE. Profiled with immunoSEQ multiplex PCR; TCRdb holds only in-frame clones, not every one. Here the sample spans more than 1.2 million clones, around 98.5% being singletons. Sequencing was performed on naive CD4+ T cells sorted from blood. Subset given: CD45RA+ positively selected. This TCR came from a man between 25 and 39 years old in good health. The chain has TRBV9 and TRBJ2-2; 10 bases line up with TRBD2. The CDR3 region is CASSVSTSGTNTGELFF. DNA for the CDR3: TGTGCCAGCAGCGTATCAACTAGCGGGACGAACACCGGGGAGCTGTTTTTT.